The 27 T cell receptor beta chains below were found in one sample sequenced in a study of blood T cell repertoires in COVID-19. Assay: immunoSEQ multiplex PCR; the TCRdb copy retains only in-frame clones and omits some. The sample lists roughly 180,000 clones; approximately 86% were seen once. Material: peripheral blood. These receptors all stem from a man aged 55 to 70 with acute or convalescent COVID-19.

The genes are TRBV28 and TRBJ2-2; the D gene is possibly TRBD2 (5 bases). The CDR3 consists of 16 residues. V was trimmed by 1 base and J by 2 bases, leaving 11 bases between them. The germline V gene has CDR1 MDHEN and CDR2 SYDVKM. The CDR3 spells CASSLSRATNTGELFF. As DNA, the CDR3 is TGTGCCAGCAGTTTATCGAGGGCCACTAACACCGGGGAGCTGTTTTTT.

The chain employs TRBV28 and TRBJ2-7; maybe TRBD2 (6 bases). CDR1 MDHEN and CDR2 SYDVKM come from the germline V gene. The CDR3 is 15 amino acids. V gave up 2 bases and J gave up 2 bases, with 13 bases separating them. CDR3 bases: TGTGCCAGCAGTTTAGGTGGGGGGACTCCCTACGAGCAGTACTTC. The encoded protein is CASSLGGGTPYEQYF.

There are a few counts of this clone. The chain couples TRBV2 to TRBJ2-2, with D possibly TRBD2 on 5 matching bases. Deletions cut 6 bases from V and 5 bases from J, with 10 bases between. Germline values: CDR1 SNHLY, CDR2 FYNNEI. There are 13 residues in the CDR3. The CDR3 is CASSTWRTGELFF. The CDR3 DNA reads TGTGCCAGCAGCACCTGGAGGACCGGGGAGCTGTTTTTT.

The rearrangement links TRBV5-1 to TRBJ1-3, with 9 bases matching TRBD1. The V segment lost 0 bases and the J segment 1 base; nucleotides outside the gene matches: 2. From germline, CDR1 is SGHRS and CDR2 YFSETQ. The CDR3 extends over 16 amino acids. In DNA, the CDR3 is TGCGCCAGCAGCTTGGGGACAGGGGCATCTGGAAACACCATATATTTT. As protein: CASSLGTGASGNTIYF.

The chain carries TRBV7-2 and TRBJ2-3; 7 nucleotides line up with TRBD2. This CDR3 has 17 residues. V was pared by 3 bases and J by 0 bases, with 9 bases of the junction left unmatched. Germline V lookup: CDR1 SGHTA, CDR2 FQGNSA. The CDR3 sequence: CASSFDRAGSSTDTQYF. CDR3 bases: TGTGCCAGCAGCTTTGATAGAGCGGGAAGTAGCACAGATACGCAGTATTTT.

The chain employs TRBV30 and TRBJ1-2; the D gene is possibly TRBD1 (6 bases). Germline-derived CDR1 and CDR2 are GTSNPN and SVGIG (reference sequence). Trimming pared 2 bases from V and 8 bases from J, leaving 12 bases between. The length of the CDR3 is 12 residues. The CDR3, as DNA: TGTGCCTGGAGTCCATCAGGGGACGGCTACACCTTC. This gives the protein CAWSPSGDGYTF.

At least ten counts were recorded for this clone. This sequence joins TRBV5-1 and TRBJ1-2; 8 bases agree with TRBD1. The length of the CDR3 is 15 residues. Trimming at V came to 2 bases and at J to 4 bases, leaving 7 bases not matched to a gene. Germline-derived CDR1 and CDR2 are SGHRS and YFSETQ. CDR3 nucleotides: TGCGCCAGCAGCTTAGGAGGGCAGGGGGCCTATGGCTACACCTTC. Encoded protein: CASSLGGQGAYGYTF. Variable domain in full (rest from reference TRBV5-1 and TRBJ1-2): KAGVTQTPRYLIKTRGQQVTLSCSPISGHRSVSWYQQTPGQGLQFLFEYFSETQRNKGNFPGRFSGRQFSNSRSEMNVSTLELGDSALYLCASSLGGQGAYGYTFGSGTRLTVV.

The gene calls are TRBV27 and TRBJ2-3; the match to TRBD2 covers 9 bases. The V and J ends lost 2 bases and 6 bases, in that order; junction bases with no gene match: 3. From germline, CDR1 is MNHEY and CDR2 SMNVEV (reference sequence). This CDR3 has 14 residues. The CDR3 reads CASSLMAGGDTQYF. CDR3 bases: TGTGCCAGCAGTTTAATGGCGGGAGGGGATACGCAGTATTTT.

The V call is TRBV4-1, the J call TRBJ1-1; no firm D call. CDR1 and CDR2 from the germline V gene are MGHRA and YSYEKL. The CDR3 sequence is 15 residues long. Between the trimmed V and J ends, which lost 4 bases and 1 base, there was a span of 13 bases. The CDR3 sequence: CASSRTDSANTEAFF. Here the CDR3 DNA reads TGCGCCAGCAGCCGGACGGACTCGGCGAACACTGAAGCTTTCTTT.

The chain is built from TRBV7-9 and TRBJ1-2; unclear D gene. The CDR3 totals 11 residues. Trimming took 0 bases from V and 10 from J, leaving 6 bases between them. In germline, CDR1 is SEHNR, CDR2 FQNEAQ (reference sequence). CDR3 bases: TGTGCCAGCAGCTTAGCGAGGGACTACACCTTC. Translation: CASSLARDYTF.

This chain links TRBV28 with TRBJ1-5; D may be TRBD1 (6 bases). Trimming took 8 bases from V and 2 from J, leaving 22 bases between them. The CDR3 extends over 17 amino acids. Germline loops: CDR1 MDHEN, CDR2 SYDVKM. CDR3 amino acids: CASGFFYRASGNQPQHF. The CDR3 DNA sequence: TGTGCCAGCGGATTTTTTTACAGGGCGTCCGGCAATCAGCCCCAGCATTTT.

Concerning this clone itself: This sample also contains other DNA sequences that code for the same CDR3. The chain employs TRBV5-1 and TRBJ2-2; 9 bases line up with TRBD1. This CDR3 has 15 residues. The V gene end was trimmed by 1 base and the J gene end by 5 bases; junction bases not matched to a gene: 3. CDR1 and CDR2 (germline): SGHRS, YFSETQ. The CDR3 DNA sequence: TGCGCCAGCAGCTTGCTCGGACAGGGGACCGGGGAGCTGTTTTTT. Amino acid sequence: CASSLLGQGTGELFF.

The rearrangement uses TRBV20-1 and TRBJ2-1; no reliable D call. Germline V gene lookup returns CDR1 DFQATT and CDR2 SNEGSKA (reference sequence). This CDR3 region has 16 residues. V shed 3 bases and J shed 3 bases, with 18 bases lying between them. The CDR3, as DNA: TGCAGTGCTAGTCGGCCCTATGGCGGATACTACAATGAGCAGTTCTTC. Its translation is CSASRPYGGYYNEQFF.

The V gene is TRBV28, the J gene TRBJ1-2; 7 nucleotides match TRBD1. Germline V gene sequence: CDR1 MDHEN, CDR2 SYDVKM. This CDR3 contains 15 residues. Trimming took 5 bases from V and 8 from J; bases not matched to a gene: 14. The CDR3 spells CASSETGQTLFGYTF. CDR3 nucleotides: TGTGCCAGCAGTGAGACGGGACAGACCCTTTTCGGCTACACCTTC.

The J gene is TRBJ2-3, the V gene TRBV7-9, with 11 bases that match TRBD2. Looked up from germline, CDR1 is SEHNR and CDR2 is FQNEAQ (reference sequence). V lost 7 bases and J lost 0; bases outside the gene matches: 9. This CDR3 is built from 17 residues. The CDR3 region has the DNA TGTGCCAGCATCCTAGGGACTAGCGGCTCTAGCACAGATACGCAGTATTTT. Its translation is CASILGTSGSSTDTQYF. The full variable domain, in which reference TRBV7-9 and TRBJ2-3 provide the parts outside the CDR3, is DTGVSQNPRHKITKRGQNVTFRCDPISEHNRLYWYRQTLGQGPEFLTYFQNEAQLEKSRLLSDRFSAERPKGSFSTLEIQRTEQGDSAMYLCASILGTSGSSTDTQYFGPGTRLTVL.

The chain uses TRBV25-1 and TRBJ1-1, with 7 bases fitting TRBD1. The CDR3 runs to 13 residues. The germline CDR1 and CDR2 sequences are MGHDK and SYGVNS. V shed 2 bases, J shed 8 bases, and the junction held 5 bases outside the gene matches. The CDR3 DNA follows: TGTGCCAGCAGTGAAGGTGGGACAGCCGAAGCTTTCTTT. Translated, it gives CASSEGGTAEAFF.

This chain connects TRBV7-8 to TRBJ2-7, with D perhaps matching TRBD1 (6 bases). From germline, CDR1 is SGHVS and CDR2 FQNEAQ. This CDR3 contains 14 residues. V was cut by 1 base and J by 2 bases, with 9 bases left in between. The CDR3 spells CASSLGAGAYEQYF. CDR3 nucleotides: TGTGCCAGCAGCTTAGGGGCAGGGGCCTACGAGCAGTACTTC.

The genes are TRBV3-1 (or the pseudogene TRBV3-2) and TRBJ2-3; maybe TRBD1 (5 bases). Germline lookup yields CDR1 LGHDT and CDR2 YNNKEL (reference sequence). This CDR3 region has 15 residues. With 4 bases removed from V and 1 base from J, the gap between germline ends came to 12 bases. The chain's CDR3 is CASSLRAWGTDTQYF. CDR3 nucleotide sequence: TGTGCCAGCAGCCTCAGGGCGTGGGGCACAGATACGCAGTATTTT.

In nucleotides, the CDR3 is TGTGCCAGCTCACCTACACCGGGACAGGGAGGAACTGAAGCTTTCTTT. Protein: CASSPTPGQGGTEAFF. The rearrangement uses TRBV18 and TRBJ1-1; 9 positions match TRBD1. The CDR3 runs 16 residues. V dropped 3 bases and J dropped 5; count of bases not matched to a gene: 10. Germline V gives CDR1 KGHSH, CDR2 LQKENI.

This rearrangement joins TRBV5-1 to TRBJ2-2, with 12 bases fitting TRBD2. CDR1 is SGHRS, CDR2 YFSETQ, per germline. After removal of 3 bases from V and 4 bases from J, the junction contained 4 bases not matched to a gene. This CDR3 contains 16 residues. In DNA form, the CDR3 reads TGCGCCAGCAGCTCGGGGGGACTAGCGGGCACCGGGGAGCTGTTTTTT. The encoded protein is CASSSGGLAGTGELFF.

V gene TRBV27 combines with J gene TRBJ1-6; D remains ambiguous. The CDR3 is made up of 12 amino acids. V shed 2 bases and J shed 11 bases, with 7 bases lying between them. CDR1 is MNHEY, CDR2 SMNVEV, per germline (reference sequence). CDR3 DNA: TGTGCCAGCAGTTTAGTCGGGGCACCCCTCCACTTT. Translated: CASSLVGAPLHF.

The chain's CDR3 is CASDKGQGRDGYTF. CDR3 coding DNA: TGTGCCAGCGATAAGGGGCAGGGTAGGGATGGCTACACCTTC. The rearrangement joins TRBV6-5 to TRBJ1-2; the D gene is possibly TRBD1 (5 bases). The CDR3 is 14 residues long. The V end was cut by 8 bases, the J end by 6 bases, with 19 bases between. Germline loops: CDR1 MNHEY, CDR2 SVGAGI.

This chain links TRBV28 with TRBJ2-6; TRBD1 might be the D (5 bases). Per the germline V gene, CDR1 is MDHEN and CDR2 is SYDVKM. CDR3 size: 17 residues. V lost 7 bases to trimming and J lost 4 bases, with 20 bases between them. CDR3 sequence reads: CASTQGQGRPGANVLTF. The CDR3, as DNA: TGTGCCAGCACCCAAGGCCAGGGTCGGCCGGGGGCCAACGTCCTGACTTTC.

The chain uses TRBV5-1 and TRBJ1-1; tentative D call: TRBD1 (5 bases). The CDR3 loop spans 14 amino acids. Germline CDR1 reads SGHRS; CDR2 reads YFSETQ. Trimming left V 0 bases short and J 4 bases short, with 10 bases between. The CDR3 sequence: CASSLARGGTEAFF. CDR3 bases: TGCGCCAGCAGCTTGGCAAGGGGAGGCACTGAAGCTTTCTTT.

In this sample, this clone turned up once. This chain joins TRBV3-1 (or the pseudogene TRBV3-2) and TRBJ2-7, with 10 bases aligning to TRBD2. The CDR3 is made up of 22 amino acids. V was pared by 0 bases and J by 7 bases, with 27 bases of the junction left unmatched. Germline-derived CDR1 and CDR2 are LGHDT and YNNKEL (reference sequence). CDR3 loop: CASSQDRINGKGTAGGRREQYF. The CDR3 nucleotides are TGTGCCAGCAGCCAAGATCGGATTAATGGGAAGGGAACAGCGGGAGGGCGGCGGGAGCAGTACTTC.

This clone occurred a few times. The genes are TRBV19 and TRBJ1-5, with 7 nucleotides matching TRBD1. The CDR3 runs 17 residues. V was pared by 4 bases and J by 2 bases, with 11 bases of the junction left unmatched. The germline V gene has CDR1 LNHDA and CDR2 SQIVND (reference sequence). CDR3 amino acids: CASSNPYRGPGNQPQHF. As DNA, the CDR3 is TGTGCCAGTAGTAACCCATATAGGGGGCCGGGCAATCAGCCCCAGCATTTT.

The genes are TRBV19 and TRBJ2-7; TRBD2 matches 9 bases. The CDR3 has 14 residues. Trimming took 1 base from V and 9 from J; bases not matched to a gene: 7. Germline V gene lookup returns CDR1 LNHDA and CDR2 SQIVND (reference sequence). CDR3 protein: CASSIVGTSRPQYF. In DNA, the CDR3 is TGTGCCAGTAGTATAGTTGGGACTAGCCGCCCGCAGTACTTC.